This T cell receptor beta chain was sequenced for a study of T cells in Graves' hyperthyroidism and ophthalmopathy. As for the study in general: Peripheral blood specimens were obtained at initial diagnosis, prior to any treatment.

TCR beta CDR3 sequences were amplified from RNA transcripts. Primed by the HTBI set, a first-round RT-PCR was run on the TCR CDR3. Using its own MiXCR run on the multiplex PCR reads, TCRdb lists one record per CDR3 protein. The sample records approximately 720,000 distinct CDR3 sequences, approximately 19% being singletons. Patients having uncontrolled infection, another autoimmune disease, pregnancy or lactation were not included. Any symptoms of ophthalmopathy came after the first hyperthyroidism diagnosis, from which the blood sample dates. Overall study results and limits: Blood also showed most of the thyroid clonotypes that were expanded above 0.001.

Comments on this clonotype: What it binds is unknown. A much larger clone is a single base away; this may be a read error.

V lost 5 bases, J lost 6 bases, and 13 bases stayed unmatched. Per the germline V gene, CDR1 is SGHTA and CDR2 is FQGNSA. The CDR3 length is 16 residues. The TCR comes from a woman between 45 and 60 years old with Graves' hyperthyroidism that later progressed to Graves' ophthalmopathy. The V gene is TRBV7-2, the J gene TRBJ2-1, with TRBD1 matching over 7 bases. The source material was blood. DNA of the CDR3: TGTGCCAGCAGCAAACCGCGGACAGGCGAAAGCAATGAGCAGTTCTTC. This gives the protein CASSKPRTGESNEQFF. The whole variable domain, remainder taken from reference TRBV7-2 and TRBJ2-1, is GAGVSQSPSNKVTEKGKDVELRCDPISGHTALYWYRQSLGQGLEFLIYFQGNSAPDKSGLPSDRFSAERTGGSVSTLTIQRTQQEDSAVYLCASSKPRTGESNEQFFGPGTRLTVL.